This TCR beta chain was identified in a study of blood T cell repertoires in COVID-19. The wider study: Specimens from acute and convalescent COVID-19 originated in the United States, Italy and Spain. The cDNA or gDNA used as material had been derived from T cells, B-cell-depleted T cells, or PBMCs.

While infection was still active, Seattle patients were enrolled and then followed longitudinally. The germline CDR1 and CDR2 sequences are MNHNS and SASEGT. The CDR3 has 15 amino acids. Trimming stripped 2 bases from V and 4 bases from J, with 14 bases between. The repertoire was sequenced with immunoSEQ multiplex PCR; TCRdb's copy has only in-frame clones and lacks some. Among 200,000 to 250,000 clones listed, more than 80% were seen once. The chain recombines TRBV6-1 with TRBJ1-2, with D perhaps matching TRBD1 (5 bases). Sequencing used peripheral blood. This TCR came from an elderly woman with COVID-19, enrolled during active disease. CDR3 bases: TGTGCCAGCAGTGAAAGCCCTAAGGGGTCCTATGGCTACACCTTC. Protein product: CASSESPKGSYGYTF.